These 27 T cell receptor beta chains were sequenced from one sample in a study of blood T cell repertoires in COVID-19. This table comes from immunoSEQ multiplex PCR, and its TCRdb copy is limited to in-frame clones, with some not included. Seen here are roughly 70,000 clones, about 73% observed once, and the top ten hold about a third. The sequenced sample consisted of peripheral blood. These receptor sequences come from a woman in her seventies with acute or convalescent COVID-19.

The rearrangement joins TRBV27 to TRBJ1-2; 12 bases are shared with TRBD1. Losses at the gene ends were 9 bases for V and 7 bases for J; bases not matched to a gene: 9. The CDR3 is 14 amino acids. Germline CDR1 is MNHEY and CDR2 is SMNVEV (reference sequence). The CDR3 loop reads CASNPGQGASGYTF. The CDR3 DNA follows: TGTGCCAGTAATCCGGGACAGGGGGCCTCTGGCTACACCTTC.

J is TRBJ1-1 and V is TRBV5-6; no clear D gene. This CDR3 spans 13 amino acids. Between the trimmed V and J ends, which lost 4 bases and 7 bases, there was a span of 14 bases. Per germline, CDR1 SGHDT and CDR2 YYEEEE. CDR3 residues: CASSLASENEAFF. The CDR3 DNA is TGTGCCAGCAGCCTGGCCAGTGAAAATGAAGCTTTCTTT.

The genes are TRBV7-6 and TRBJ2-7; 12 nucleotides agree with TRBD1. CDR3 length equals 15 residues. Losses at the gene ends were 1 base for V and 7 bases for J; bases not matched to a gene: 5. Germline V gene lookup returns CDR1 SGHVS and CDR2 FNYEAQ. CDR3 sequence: CASSLGGQGAGEQYF. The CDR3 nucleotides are TGTGCCAGCAGCTTAGGGGGACAGGGGGCAGGAGAGCAGTACTTC.

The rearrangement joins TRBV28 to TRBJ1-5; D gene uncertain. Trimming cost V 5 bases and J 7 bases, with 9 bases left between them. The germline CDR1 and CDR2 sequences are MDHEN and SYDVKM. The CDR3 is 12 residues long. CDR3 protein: CASSTQNQPQHF. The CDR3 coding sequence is TGTGCCAGCAGTACACAGAACCAGCCCCAGCATTTT.

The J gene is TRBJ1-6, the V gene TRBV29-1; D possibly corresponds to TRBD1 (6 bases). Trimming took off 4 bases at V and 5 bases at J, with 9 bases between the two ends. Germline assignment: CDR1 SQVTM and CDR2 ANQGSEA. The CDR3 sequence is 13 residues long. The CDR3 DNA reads TGCAGCGTTGCGGACAGCCATAATTCACCCCTCCACTTT. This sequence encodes CSVADSHNSPLHF.

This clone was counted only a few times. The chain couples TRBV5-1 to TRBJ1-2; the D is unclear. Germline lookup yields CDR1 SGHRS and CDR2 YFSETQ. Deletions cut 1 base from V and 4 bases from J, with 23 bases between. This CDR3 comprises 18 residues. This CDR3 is CASSLNDNSALMAYGYTF. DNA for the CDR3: TGCGCCAGCAGCTTGAATGACAATAGCGCTCTCATGGCCTATGGCTACACCTTC.

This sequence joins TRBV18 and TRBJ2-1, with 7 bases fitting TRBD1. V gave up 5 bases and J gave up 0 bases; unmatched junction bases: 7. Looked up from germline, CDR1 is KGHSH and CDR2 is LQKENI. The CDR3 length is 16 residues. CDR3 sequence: CASSAGTASSYNEQFF. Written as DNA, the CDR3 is TGTGCCAGCTCAGCCGGGACAGCGAGCTCCTACAATGAGCAGTTCTTC.

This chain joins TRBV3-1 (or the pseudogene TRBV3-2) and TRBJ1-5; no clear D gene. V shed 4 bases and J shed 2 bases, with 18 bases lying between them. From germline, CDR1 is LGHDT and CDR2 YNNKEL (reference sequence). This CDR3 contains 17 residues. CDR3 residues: CASSPRGSGMGNQPQHF. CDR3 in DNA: TGTGCCAGCAGCCCTCGAGGGAGCGGAATGGGCAATCAGCCCCAGCATTTT.

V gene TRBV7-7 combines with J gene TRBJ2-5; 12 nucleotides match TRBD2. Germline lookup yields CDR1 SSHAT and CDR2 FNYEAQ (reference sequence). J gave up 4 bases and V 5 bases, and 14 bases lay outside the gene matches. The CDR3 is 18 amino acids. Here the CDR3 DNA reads TGTGCCAGCAGCCCAGGGAGGCTAGCGGGAGGGCCATCAGAGACCCAGTACTTC. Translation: CASSPGRLAGGPSETQYF.

The CDR3, as DNA: TGTGCCAGCAGAACGACAGGAATCACTGGAAACACCATATATTTT. It translates to CASRTTGITGNTIYF. V gene TRBV21-1 combines with J gene TRBJ1-3; the table's TRBD1 call for D was not verified on the DNA. TRBV21-1 is a known pseudogene. This CDR3 contains 15 residues.

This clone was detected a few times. The chain's CDR3 is CASRTGPDYGYTF. Written as DNA, the CDR3 is TGTGCCAGCAGGACAGGGCCCGACTATGGCTACACCTTC. V and J are TRBV2 and TRBJ1-2; 7 positions match TRBD1. V dropped 6 bases and J dropped 3; count of bases not matched to a gene: 4. From germline, CDR1 is SNHLY and CDR2 FYNNEI. The CDR3 spans 13 residues.

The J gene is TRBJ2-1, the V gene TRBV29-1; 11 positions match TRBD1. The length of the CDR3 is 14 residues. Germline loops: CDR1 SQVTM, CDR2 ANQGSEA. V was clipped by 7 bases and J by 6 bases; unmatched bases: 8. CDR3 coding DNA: TGCAGCGCGGTGGGACAGGGGGTTGTCAATGAGCAGTTCTTC. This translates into CSAVGQGVVNEQFF.

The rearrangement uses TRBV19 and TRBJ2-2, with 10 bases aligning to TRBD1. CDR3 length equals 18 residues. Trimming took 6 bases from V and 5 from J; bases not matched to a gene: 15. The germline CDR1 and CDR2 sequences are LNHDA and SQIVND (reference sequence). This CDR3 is CASRSPGRDRGRTGELFF. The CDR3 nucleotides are TGTGCCAGTAGATCCCCCGGCCGGGACAGGGGTAGAACCGGGGAGCTGTTTTTT. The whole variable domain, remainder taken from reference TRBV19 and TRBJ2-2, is DGGITQSPKYLFRKEGQNVTLSCEQNLNHDAMYWYRQDPGQGLRLIYYSQIVNDFQKGDIAEGYSVSREKKESFPLTVTSAQKNPTAFYLCASRSPGRDRGRTGELFFGEGSRLTVL.

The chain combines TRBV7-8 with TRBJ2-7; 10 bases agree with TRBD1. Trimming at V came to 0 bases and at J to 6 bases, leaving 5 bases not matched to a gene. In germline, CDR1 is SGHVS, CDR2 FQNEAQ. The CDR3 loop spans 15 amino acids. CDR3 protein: CASSLAVGQGGEQYF. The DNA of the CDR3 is TGTGCCAGCAGCTTAGCGGTAGGACAGGGGGGCGAGCAGTACTTC.

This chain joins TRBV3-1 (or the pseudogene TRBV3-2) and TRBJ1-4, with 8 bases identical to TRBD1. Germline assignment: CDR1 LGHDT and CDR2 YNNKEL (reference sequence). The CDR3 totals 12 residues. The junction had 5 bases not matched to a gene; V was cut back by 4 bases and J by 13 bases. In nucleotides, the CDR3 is TGTGCCAGCAGCCTGCGGGACAGGCCACTGTTTTTT. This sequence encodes CASSLRDRPLFF.

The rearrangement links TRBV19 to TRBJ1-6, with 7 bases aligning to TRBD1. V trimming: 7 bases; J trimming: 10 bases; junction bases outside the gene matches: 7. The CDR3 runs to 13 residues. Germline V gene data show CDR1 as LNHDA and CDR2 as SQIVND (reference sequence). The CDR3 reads CASNDQGQSPLHF. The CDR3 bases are TGTGCCAGTAATGATCAGGGACAGTCACCCCTCCACTTT.

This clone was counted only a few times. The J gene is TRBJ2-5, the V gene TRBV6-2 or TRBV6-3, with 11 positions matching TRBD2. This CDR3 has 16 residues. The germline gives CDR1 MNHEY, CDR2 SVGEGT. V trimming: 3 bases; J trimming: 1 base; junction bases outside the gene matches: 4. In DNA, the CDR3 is TGTGCCAGCAGTTATGGGCTAGCGGGAGGCCAAGAGACCCAGTACTTC. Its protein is CASSYGLAGGQETQYF.

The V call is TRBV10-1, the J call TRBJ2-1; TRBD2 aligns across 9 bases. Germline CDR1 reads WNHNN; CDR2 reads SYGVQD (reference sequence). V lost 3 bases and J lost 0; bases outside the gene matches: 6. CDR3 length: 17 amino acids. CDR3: CASSDPLSGSSYNEQFF. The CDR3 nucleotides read TGCGCCAGCAGTGACCCGCTTAGCGGGAGCTCCTACAATGAGCAGTTCTTC.

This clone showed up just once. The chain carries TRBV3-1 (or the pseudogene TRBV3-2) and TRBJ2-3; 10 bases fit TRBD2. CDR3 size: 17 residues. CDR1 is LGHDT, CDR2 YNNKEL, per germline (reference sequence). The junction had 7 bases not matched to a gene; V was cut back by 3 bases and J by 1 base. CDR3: CASSHLRSGRGTDTQYF. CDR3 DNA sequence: TGTGCCAGCAGCCACCTGAGGAGCGGGAGGGGCACAGATACGCAGTATTTT.

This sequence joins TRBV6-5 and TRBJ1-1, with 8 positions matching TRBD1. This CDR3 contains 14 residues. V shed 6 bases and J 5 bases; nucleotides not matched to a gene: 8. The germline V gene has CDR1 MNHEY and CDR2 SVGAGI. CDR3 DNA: TGTGCCAGCAGGTTGACAGGGGAGGAGACTGAAGCTTTCTTT. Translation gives CASRLTGEETEAFF.

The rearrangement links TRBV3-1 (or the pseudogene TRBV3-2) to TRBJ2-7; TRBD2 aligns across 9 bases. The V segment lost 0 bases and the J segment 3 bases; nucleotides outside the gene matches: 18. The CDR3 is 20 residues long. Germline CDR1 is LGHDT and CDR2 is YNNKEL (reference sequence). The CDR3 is CASSQEDEVIIGLASYEQYF. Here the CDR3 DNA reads TGTGCCAGCAGCCAAGAAGACGAAGTGATTATCGGACTAGCGAGCTACGAGCAGTACTTC.

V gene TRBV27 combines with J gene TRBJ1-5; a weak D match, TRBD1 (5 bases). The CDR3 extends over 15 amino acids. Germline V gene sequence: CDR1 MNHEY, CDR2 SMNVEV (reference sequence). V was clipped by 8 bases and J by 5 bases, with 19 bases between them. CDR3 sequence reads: CASGLRGGVDQPQHF. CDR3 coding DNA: TGTGCCAGCGGCCTCCGGGGCGGGGTTGATCAGCCCCAGCATTTT.

CDR3 protein: CASSQDHRATGYGYTF. DNA of the CDR3: TGCGCCAGCAGCCAAGATCACAGGGCAACGGGGTATGGCTACACCTTC. The V gene is TRBV4-3, the J gene TRBJ1-2; possible D gene TRBD1, 6 bases. The ends were cut back, 0 bases at V and 5 bases at J, with 16 bases in the middle. The length of the CDR3 is 16 residues. Germline loops: CDR1 LGHNA, CDR2 YSLEER.

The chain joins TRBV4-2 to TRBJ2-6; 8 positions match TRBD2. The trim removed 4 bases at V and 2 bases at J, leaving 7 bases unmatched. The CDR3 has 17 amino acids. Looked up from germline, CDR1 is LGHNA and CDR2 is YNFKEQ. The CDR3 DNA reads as TGTGCCAGCAGCCCGGGGGGGGGTCTTCCTGGGGCCAACGTCCTGACTTTC. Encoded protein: CASSPGGGLPGANVLTF.

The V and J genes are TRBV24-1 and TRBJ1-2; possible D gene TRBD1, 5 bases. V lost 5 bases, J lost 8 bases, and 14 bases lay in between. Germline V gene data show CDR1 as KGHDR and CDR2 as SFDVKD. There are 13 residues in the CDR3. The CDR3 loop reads CATSGTAGKGYTF. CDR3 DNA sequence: TGTGCCACCAGTGGAACGGCAGGGAAGGGCTACACCTTC.

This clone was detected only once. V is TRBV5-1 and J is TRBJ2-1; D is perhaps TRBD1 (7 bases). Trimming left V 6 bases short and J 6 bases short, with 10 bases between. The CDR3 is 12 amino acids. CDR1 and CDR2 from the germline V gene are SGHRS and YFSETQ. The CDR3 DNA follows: TGCGCCAGCAAGGAGGGGGCCAATGAGCAGTTCTTC. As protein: CASKEGANEQFF.

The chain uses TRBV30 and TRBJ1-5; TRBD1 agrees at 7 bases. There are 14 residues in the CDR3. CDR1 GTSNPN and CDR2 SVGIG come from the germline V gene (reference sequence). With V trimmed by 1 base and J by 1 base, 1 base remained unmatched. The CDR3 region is CAWSGDSSNQPQHF. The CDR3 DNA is TGTGCCTGGAGTGGGGACAGCAGCAATCAGCCCCAGCATTTT.